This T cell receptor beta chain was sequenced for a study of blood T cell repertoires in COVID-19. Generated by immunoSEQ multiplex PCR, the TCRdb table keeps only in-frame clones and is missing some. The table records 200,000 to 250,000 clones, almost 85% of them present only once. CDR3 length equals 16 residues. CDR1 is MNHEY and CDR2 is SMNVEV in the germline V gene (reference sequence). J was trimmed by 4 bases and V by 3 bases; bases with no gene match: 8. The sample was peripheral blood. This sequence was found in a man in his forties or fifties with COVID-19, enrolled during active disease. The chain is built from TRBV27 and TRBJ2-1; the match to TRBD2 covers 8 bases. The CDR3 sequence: CASSFPGLAPYNEQFF. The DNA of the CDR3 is TGTGCCAGCAGTTTTCCCGGACTAGCCCCTTACAATGAGCAGTTCTTC.